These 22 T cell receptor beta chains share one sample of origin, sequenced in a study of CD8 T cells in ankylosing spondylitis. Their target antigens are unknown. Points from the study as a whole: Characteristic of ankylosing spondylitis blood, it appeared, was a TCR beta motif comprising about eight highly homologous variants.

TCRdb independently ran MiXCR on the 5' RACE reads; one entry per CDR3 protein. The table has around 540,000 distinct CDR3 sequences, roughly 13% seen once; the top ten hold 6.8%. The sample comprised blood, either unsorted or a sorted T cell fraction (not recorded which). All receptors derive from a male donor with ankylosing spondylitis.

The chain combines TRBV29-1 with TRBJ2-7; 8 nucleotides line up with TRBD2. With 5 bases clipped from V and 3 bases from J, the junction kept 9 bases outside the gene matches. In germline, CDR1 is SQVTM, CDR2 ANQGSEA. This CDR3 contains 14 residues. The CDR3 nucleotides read TGCAGCGTTCAAGCGGGAGTTGAGCACTACGAGCAGTACTTC. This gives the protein CSVQAGVEHYEQYF.

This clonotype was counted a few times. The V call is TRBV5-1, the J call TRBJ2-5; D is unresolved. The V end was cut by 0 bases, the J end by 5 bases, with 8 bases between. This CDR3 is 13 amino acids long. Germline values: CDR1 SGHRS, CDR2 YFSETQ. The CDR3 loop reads CASSLAARETQYF. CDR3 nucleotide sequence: TGCGCCAGCAGCTTGGCCGCCAGGGAGACCCAGTACTTC.

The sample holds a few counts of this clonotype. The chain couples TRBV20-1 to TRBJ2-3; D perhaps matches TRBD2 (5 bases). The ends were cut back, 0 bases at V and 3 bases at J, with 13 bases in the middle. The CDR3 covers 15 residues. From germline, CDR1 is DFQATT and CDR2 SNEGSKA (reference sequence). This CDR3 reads CSAREFLGKTDTQYF. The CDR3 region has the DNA TGCAGTGCTAGAGAGTTTCTCGGGAAGACAGATACGCAGTATTTT.

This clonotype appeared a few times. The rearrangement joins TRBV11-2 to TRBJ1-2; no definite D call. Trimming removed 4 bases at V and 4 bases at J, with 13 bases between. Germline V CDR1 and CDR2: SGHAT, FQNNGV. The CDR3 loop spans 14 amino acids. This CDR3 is CASSSSSVSYGYTF. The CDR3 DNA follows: TGTGCCAGCAGCTCCAGTAGTGTAAGCTATGGCTACACCTTC.

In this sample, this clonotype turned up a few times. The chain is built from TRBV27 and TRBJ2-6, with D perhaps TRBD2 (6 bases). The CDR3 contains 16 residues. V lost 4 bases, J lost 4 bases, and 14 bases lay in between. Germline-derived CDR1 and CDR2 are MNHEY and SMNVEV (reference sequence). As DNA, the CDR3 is TGTGCCAGCAGTTCCCCAGGGACTTCAGGGGCCAACGTCCTGACTTTC. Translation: CASSSPGTSGANVLTF.

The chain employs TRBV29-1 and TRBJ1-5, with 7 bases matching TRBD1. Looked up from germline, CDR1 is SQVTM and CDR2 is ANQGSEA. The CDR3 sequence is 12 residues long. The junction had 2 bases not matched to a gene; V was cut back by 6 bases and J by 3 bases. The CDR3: CSVGQDNQPQHF. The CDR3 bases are TGCAGCGTAGGACAGGACAATCAGCCCCAGCATTTT.

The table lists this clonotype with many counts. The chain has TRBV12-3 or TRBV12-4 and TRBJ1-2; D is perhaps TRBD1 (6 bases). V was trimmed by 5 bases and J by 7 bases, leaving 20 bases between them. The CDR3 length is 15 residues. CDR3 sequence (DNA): TGTGCCAGCAGTCCGCGGTTGAGGGGGGTCGGTGGCTACACCTTC. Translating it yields CASSPRLRGVGGYTF.

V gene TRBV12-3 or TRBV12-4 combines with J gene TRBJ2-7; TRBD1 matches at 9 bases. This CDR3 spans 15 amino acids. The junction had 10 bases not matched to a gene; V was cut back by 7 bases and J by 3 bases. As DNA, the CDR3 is TGTGCCAGCACCGATGGGACAGGGAAAAACTACGAGCAGTACTTC. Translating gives CASTDGTGKNYEQYF.

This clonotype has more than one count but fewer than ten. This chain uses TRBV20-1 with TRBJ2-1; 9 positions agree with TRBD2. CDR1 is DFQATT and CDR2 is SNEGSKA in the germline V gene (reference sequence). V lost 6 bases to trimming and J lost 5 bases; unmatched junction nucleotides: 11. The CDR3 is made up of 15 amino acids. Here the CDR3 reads CSATSGTRGHNEQFF. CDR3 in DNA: TGCAGTGCGACTAGCGGAACCCGGGGGCACAATGAGCAGTTCTTC.

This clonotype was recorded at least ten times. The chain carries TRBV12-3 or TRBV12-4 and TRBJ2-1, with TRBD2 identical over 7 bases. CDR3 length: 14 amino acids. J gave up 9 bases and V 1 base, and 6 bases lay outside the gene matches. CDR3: CASSLVAGAIEQFF. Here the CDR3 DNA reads TGTGCCAGCAGTTTAGTTGCGGGAGCTATTGAGCAGTTCTTC.

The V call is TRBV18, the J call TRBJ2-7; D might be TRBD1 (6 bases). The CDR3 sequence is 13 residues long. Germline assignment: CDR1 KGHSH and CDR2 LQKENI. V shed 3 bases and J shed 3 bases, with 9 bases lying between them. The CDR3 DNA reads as TGTGCCAGCTCACCGAGGGGGTTCTACGAGCAGTACGTC. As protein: CASSPRGFYEQYV.

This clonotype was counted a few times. The CDR3, as DNA: TGTGCCAGCAGTGGGCCCCCCCGACAGGGCAGCAATCAGCCCCAGCATTTT. This codes for CASSGPPRQGSNQPQHF. The V gene is TRBV25-1, the J gene TRBJ1-5; 7 bases fit TRBD1. The CDR3 contains 17 residues. Germline V gene data show CDR1 as MGHDK and CDR2 as SYGVNS. V lost 4 bases to trimming and J lost 1 base; unmatched junction nucleotides: 10.

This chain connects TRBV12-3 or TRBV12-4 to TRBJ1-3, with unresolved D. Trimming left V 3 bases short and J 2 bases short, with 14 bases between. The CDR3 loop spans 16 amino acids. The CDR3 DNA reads TGTGCCAGCAGTTTTATCCGGGAAGGAACTGGAAACACCATATATTTT. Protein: CASSFIREGTGNTIYF.

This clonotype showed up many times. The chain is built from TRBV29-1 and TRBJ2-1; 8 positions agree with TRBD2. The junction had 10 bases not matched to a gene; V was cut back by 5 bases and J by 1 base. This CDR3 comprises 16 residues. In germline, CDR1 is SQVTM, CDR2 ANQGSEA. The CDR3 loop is CSVNDPREVSYNEQFF. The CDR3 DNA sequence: TGCAGCGTTAATGATCCGCGGGAGGTATCCTACAATGAGCAGTTCTTC.

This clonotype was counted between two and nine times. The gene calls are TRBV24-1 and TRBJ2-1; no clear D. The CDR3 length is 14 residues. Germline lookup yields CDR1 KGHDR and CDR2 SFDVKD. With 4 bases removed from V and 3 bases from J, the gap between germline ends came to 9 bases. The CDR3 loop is CATSETRSYNEQFF. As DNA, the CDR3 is TGTGCCACCAGTGAAACACGAAGCTACAATGAGCAGTTCTTC.

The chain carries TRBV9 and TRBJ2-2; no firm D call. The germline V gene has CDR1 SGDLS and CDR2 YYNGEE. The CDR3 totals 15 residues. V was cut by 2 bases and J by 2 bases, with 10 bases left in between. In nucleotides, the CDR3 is TGTGCCAGCAGCGTTGGGAACTTAAACACCGGGGAGCTGTTTTTT. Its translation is CASSVGNLNTGELFF.

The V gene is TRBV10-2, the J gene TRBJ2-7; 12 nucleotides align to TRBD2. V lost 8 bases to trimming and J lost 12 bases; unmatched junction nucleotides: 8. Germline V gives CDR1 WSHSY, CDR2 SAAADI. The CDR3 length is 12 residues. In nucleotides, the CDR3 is TGCGCCAGCGGGGGACTAGCGGGTATCACGTACGTC. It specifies CASGGLAGITYV.

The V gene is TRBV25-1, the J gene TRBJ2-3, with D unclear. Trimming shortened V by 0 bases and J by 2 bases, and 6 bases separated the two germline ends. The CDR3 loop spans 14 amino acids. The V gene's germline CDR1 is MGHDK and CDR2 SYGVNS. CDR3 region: CASSEYLSTDTQYF. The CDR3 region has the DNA TGTGCCAGCAGTGAATACTTGTCCACAGATACGCAGTATTTT.

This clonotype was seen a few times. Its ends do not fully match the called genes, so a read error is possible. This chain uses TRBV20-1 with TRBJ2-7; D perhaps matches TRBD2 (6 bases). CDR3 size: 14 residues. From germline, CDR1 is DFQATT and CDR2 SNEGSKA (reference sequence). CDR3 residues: CSTRYGSNTYEQYF. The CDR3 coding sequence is TGCAGTACTAGATACGGGAGCAATACCTACGAGCAGTACTTC.

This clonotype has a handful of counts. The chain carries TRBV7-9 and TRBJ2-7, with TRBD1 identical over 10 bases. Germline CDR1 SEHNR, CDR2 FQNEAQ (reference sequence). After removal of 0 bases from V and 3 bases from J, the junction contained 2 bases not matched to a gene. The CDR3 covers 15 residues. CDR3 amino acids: CASSLAGDRGYEQYV. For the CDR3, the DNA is TGTGCCAGCAGCTTAGCCGGGGACAGGGGCTACGAGCAGTACGTC.

This CDR3 reads CASSLVGSSGNEQFF. The CDR3 DNA is TGCGCCAGCAGCTTGGTCGGCTCTTCGGGGAATGAGCAGTTCTTC. The chain recombines TRBV5-1 with TRBJ2-1, with a weak D call TRBD2 (5 bases). The CDR3 consists of 15 residues. Germline-derived CDR1 and CDR2 are SGHRS and YFSETQ. V lost 0 bases and J lost 7, with 14 bases in between.

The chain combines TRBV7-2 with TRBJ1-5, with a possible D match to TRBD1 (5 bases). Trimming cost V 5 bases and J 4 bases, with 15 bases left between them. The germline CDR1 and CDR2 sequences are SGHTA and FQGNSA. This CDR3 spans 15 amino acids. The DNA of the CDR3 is TGTGCCAGCAGCATGGGGGAAGGGGCGAATCAGCCCCAGCATTTT. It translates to CASSMGEGANQPQHF.